The 21 T cell receptor beta chains reported below all come from one sample, sequenced in a study of tumor-infiltrating lymphocytes in primary liver carcinoma. The template, around 540 ng total RNA, yielded TCR beta cDNA made with a constant-region primer. ARM-PCR was slightly modified, and three nested multiplex PCR rounds with it gave rise to the TCR beta libraries. The opening two PCR rounds, around 9 cycles each, paired TRBV1-TRBV30 forward primers with a C-beta reverse primer. One entry per CDR3 protein results from TCRdb running MiXCR on the multiplex PCR reads. Of more than 30,000 distinct CDR3 sequences listed, approximately 71% are singletons. The tissue used was unsorted bulk material of 20-30 mg. RNA and DNA were co-extracted from it with the AllPrep DNA/RNA mini kit. The sequencing input was tumor-adjacent normal liver tissue. These receptors came from a man in his forties with primary liver carcinoma and hepatitis B virus infection.

As for this clonotype: This CDR3 is missing its conserved last phenylalanine or tryptophan, likely due to a read error. Because the CDR3's place on the DNA is in doubt, the DNA is left out and the CDR3 is given as listed by TCRdb. The chain uses TRBV11-1 and TRBJ2-1; the D segment call TRBD1 is taken from the table without a DNA check. The CDR3 spans 16 residues, counting both ends. In germline, CDR1 is SGHAT, CDR2 FQDESV (reference sequence). The CDR3 is CVSSPRVADSYNERFL.

The chain carries TRBV11-3 and TRBJ2-1, with TRBD1 identical over 7 bases. Per germline, CDR1 SGHNT and CDR2 YENEEA. The CDR3 runs to 15 residues. V trimming: 5 bases; J trimming: 4 bases; junction bases outside the gene matches: 8. The CDR3 region has the DNA TGTGCCAGCAGCCGGGGACAGAACGGATACAATGAGCAGTTCTTC. Amino acid sequence: CASSRGQNGYNEQFF.

Points on this clonotype: This may be a read error, as it is one base from a much larger clone. The rearrangement uses TRBV19 and TRBJ2-3, with 9 positions matching TRBD2. Germline V lookup: CDR1 LNHDA, CDR2 SQIVND (reference sequence). The CDR3 has 16 residues. In DNA, the CDR3 is TGTGCCAGTAGTATCCCAGCGGGAGGCGGCACAGATACGCGGTATTTT. Residues: CASSIPAGGGTDTRYF. The full variable domain, its missing parts supplied by reference TRBV19 and TRBJ2-3, is DGGITQSPKYLFRKEGQNVTLSCEQNLNHDAMYWYRQDPGQGLRLIYYSQIVNDFQKGDIAEGYSVSREKKESFPLTVTSAQKNPTAFYLCASSIPAGGGTDTRYFGPGTRLTVL.

The CDR3 reads CTTWGDTGRLFF. CDR3 coding DNA: TGTACCACATGGGGAGACACCGGGCGGCTGTTTTTT. The rearrangement uses TRBV28 and TRBJ2-2; D may be TRBD2 (5 bases). Per the germline V gene, CDR1 is MDHEN and CDR2 is SYDVKM. This CDR3 has 12 amino acids.

In its sample, this clonotype was seen once. The chain is built from TRBV1 and TRBJ2-1; TRBD2 was called by the table and not checked on the DNA. TRBV1 is listed as a pseudogene. The CDR3 sequence is 16 residues long. The CDR3 loop reads CTSSQDTKVAGCEQFF. In nucleotides, the CDR3 is TGCACCAGCAGCCAAGACACTAAAGTAGCGGGATGTGAGCAGTTCTTC.

To note about this clonotype: One junction end disagrees with the germline gene, perhaps due to a read error. The chain couples TRBV29-1 to TRBJ2-3; D unclear. CDR3 size: 16 residues. CDR1 and CDR2 (germline): SQVTM, ANQGSEA. CDR3 DNA sequence: TGTAGTGTCGCTGGAGTGGACGGACCTAGCACAGATACGCAGTATTTT. Translating it yields CSVAGVDGPSTDTQYF.

In regard to this clonotype: The missing conserved phenylalanine or tryptophan at the end of this CDR3 makes a read error likely. The chain combines TRBV4-1 with TRBJ2-6; D perhaps matches TRBD2 (6 bases). The CDR3 is 13 amino acids. Germline V CDR1 and CDR2: MGHRA, YSYEKL. Trimming pared 0 bases from V and 13 bases from J, leaving 10 bases between. Here the CDR3 reads CASSQEGLNVLTY. DNA of the CDR3: TGCGCCAGCAGCCAAGAGGGACTCAATGTCCTGACTTAC.

About this clonotype itself: A much bigger clone sits one base away, suggesting this may be a read error. The gene calls are TRBV7-9 and TRBJ2-5; 8 bases match TRBD2. Germline CDR1 is SEHNR and CDR2 is FQNEAQ (reference sequence). The CDR3 covers 15 residues. DNA of the CDR3: TGTGCCAGCAGCTTAGGACTAGCGACCCAAGGGACCCAGTACTTC. It yields the protein CASSLGLATQGTQYF. Variable domain in full (rest from reference TRBV7-9 and TRBJ2-5): DTGVSQNPRHKITKRGQNVTFRCDPISEHNRLYWYRQTLGQGPEFLTYFQNEAQLEKSRLLSDRFSAERPKGSFSTLEIQRTEQGDSAMYLCASSLGLATQGTQYFGPGTRLLVL.

The gene calls are TRBV21-1 and TRBJ1-1; the listed D gene, TRBD1, was not tested against the DNA. TRBV21-1 is a pseudogene locus. The CDR3 length is 14 residues. CDR3 region: CASSFGTVNTEAIF. In nucleotides, the CDR3 is TGTGCCAGCAGCTTCGGGACAGTGAACACTGAAGCTATCTTT.

Of note for this clonotype: This is likely a read error, given that the CDR3 carries no conserved phenylalanine or tryptophan at its end. The DNA is omitted, as the CDR3 cannot be located on it reliably, and the CDR3 follows TCRdb's listing. V and J are TRBV10-3 and TRBJ1-1; the table's D call of TRBD1 was not tested on the DNA. The CDR3 comprises 17 residues, both ends counted. Germline V gene data show CDR1 as ENHRY and CDR2 as SYGVKD. The chain's CDR3 is CAISEPPGRVINTEAVS.

This clonotype is classed as medium-sized. The chain couples TRBV10-3 to TRBJ2-1, with TRBD2 as a possible D gene (7 bases). The CDR3 is made up of 13 amino acids. The V end lost 11 bases, the J end lost 10 bases, and 21 bases lay between the germline ends. The germline gives CDR1 ENHRY, CDR2 SYGVKD. CDR3: CASGAGAPGEQFF. DNA for the CDR3: TGTGCCTCAGGGGCGGGAGCCCCGGGGGAGCAGTTCTTC.

With regard to this clonotype: The junction departs from the called germline gene at one end, perhaps through a read error. The chain employs TRBV28 and TRBJ1-4; D might be TRBD1 (5 bases). From germline, CDR1 is MDHEN and CDR2 SYDVKM. The CDR3 is 14 residues long. The CDR3 here is CASSSGSTNEKVFF. CDR3 bases: TGTGCCAGCAGTTCAGGGTCAACTAATGAAAAAGTGTTCTTT.

The chain couples TRBV5-4 to TRBJ2-7; the match to TRBD1 covers 8 bases. Germline-derived CDR1 and CDR2 are SGHNT and YYREEE (reference sequence). CDR3 size: 16 residues. The CDR3 coding sequence is TGTGACGGCAGCACCATGGCGGGCAGGGGGCTTTACGAGCAGTACTTC. This sequence encodes CDGSTMAGRGLYEQYF.

Note on this clonotype: The junction and the germline gene differ at one end; a read error may be behind it. The chain is built from TRBV6-2 or TRBV6-3 and TRBJ2-1, with TRBD2 matching over 13 bases. This CDR3 has 16 amino acids. CDR1 is MNHEY and CDR2 is SVGEGT in the germline V gene. In nucleotides, the CDR3 is TGTACCAGCAGACCCAGGACTAGCGGGAGTACCAATGAGCAGTTCTTC. It specifies CTSRPRTSGSTNEQFF.

As concerns this clonotype: This CDR3 is missing its conserved last phenylalanine or tryptophan, likely due to a read error. The genes are TRBV6-1 and TRBJ2-2, with D maybe TRBD2 (6 bases). Germline V gives CDR1 MNHNS, CDR2 SASEGT. The CDR3 runs to 13 residues. The CDR3 bases are TGTACTAGCAGTGAAGCTGACACCGGGGAGCTGTTTTCT. Residues: CTSSEADTGELFS.

As concerns this clonotype: The junction departs from the called germline gene at one end, perhaps through a read error. The chain links TRBV10-3 to TRBJ2-5; D possibly corresponds to TRBD2 (6 bases). CDR3 length equals 16 residues. Germline CDR1 is ENHRY and CDR2 is SYGVKD. The DNA of the CDR3 is TGTGCCATCAGTGAGTTCCCCTCGCGGGAAATGGAGACCCATTACTTC. Translated: CAISEFPSREMETHYF.

The chain uses TRBV19 and TRBJ2-2; the D gene is possibly TRBD2 (6 bases). Trimming left V 10 bases short and J 6 bases short, with 12 bases between. The germline CDR1 and CDR2 sequences are LNHDA and SQIVND (reference sequence). The CDR3 extends over 12 amino acids. The CDR3 sequence is CATRRGPGELFF. The CDR3 nucleotides read TGTGCCACCCGGCGGGGTCCCGGGGAGCTGTTTTTT.

The genes are TRBV28 and TRBJ2-1, with D tentatively TRBD2 (7 bases). Trimming removed 4 bases from V and 8 bases from J, with 15 bases in between. CDR1 is MDHEN, CDR2 SYDVKM, per germline. This CDR3 region has 14 residues. The CDR3 DNA is TGTGCCAGCAGTTCCCCCGGGGAGGGGGATGAGCAGTTCTTC. It yields the protein CASSSPGEGDEQFF. Variable domain in full (rest from reference TRBV28 and TRBJ2-1): DVKVTQSSRYLVKRTGEKVFLECVQDMDHENMFWYRQDPGLGLRLIYFSYDVKMKEKGDIPEGYSVSREKKERFSLILESASTNQTSMYLCASSSPGEGDEQFFGPGTRLTVL.

With regard to this clonotype: This CDR3 fails to terminate in the conserved phenylalanine or tryptophan, so it likely reflects a read error. Here the CDR3 reads CVSSLGDSGYNIPLHY. DNA of the CDR3: TGTGTCAGCAGTTTAGGGGACAGCGGCTATAATATACCCCTCCACTAT. The V gene is TRBV11-2, the J gene TRBJ1-6; TRBD1 matches 7 bases. Germline V lookup: CDR1 SGHAT, CDR2 FQNNGV. This CDR3 comprises 16 residues.

Here the CDR3 DNA reads TGTGCCAGCAGTTACTCTTCTAAGGGGTTATACTCTGAAGCTTTCTTT. Translation: CASSYSSKGLYSEAFF. The V call is TRBV6-5, the J call TRBJ1-1; TRBD1 is a possible D gene (5 bases). CDR3 length equals 16 residues. Germline CDR1 and CDR2: MNHEY and SVGAGI. Trimming stripped 0 bases from V and 6 bases from J, with 17 bases between.

Points on this clonotype: The CDR3 does not close with the conserved phenylalanine or tryptophan, likely indicating a read error. The chain is built from TRBV29-1 and TRBJ2-1; D gene ambiguous. Per germline, CDR1 SQVTM and CDR2 ANQGSEA. This CDR3 has 14 amino acids. The CDR3 nucleotides are TGCAGCGTTGTACCGAGCTTCGGCTACTATGAGCAGTTCTTA. Protein product: CSVVPSFGYYEQFL.